The entry below describes one T cell receptor (beta chain). There is no known antigen for this receptor. No much larger clone is present one base from it, and per-base qualities are unavailable. Sequencing took place on an Illumina HiSeq 2500. Quantitative 5'-RACE with molecular barcodes was the method used to prepare the TCR beta libraries. In the original analysis: A new computational method, built on a probabilistic model of VDJ rearrangement, was used to identify disease-linked TCR variants. The raw public reads went through TCRdb reprocessing: fastp at Q25, MiXCR clone calling, in-frame beta chains kept. Rows with a matching CDR3 protein are joined into one entry that keeps the most common DNA and genes. The V and J calls follow TCRdb's processing rather than the paper's. The sample table lists about 350,000 distinct CDR3 sequences, 20% to 25% of them with a count of one. The ten top clones hold about 12% of the sample.

This specimen belongs to a study of CD8 T cells in ankylosing spondylitis (dated by TCRdb to about 2017). As for the study more broadly: T cell receptor beta repertoires were profiled in healthy donors and ankylosing spondylitis patients so that disease-linked TCR variants could be found. The whole study cohort included 108 healthy donors and 25 ankylosing spondylitis patients. Samples of peripheral blood were taken, and for ankylosing spondylitis patients, synovial fluid was collected as well.

The investigation overall reported the following: Significant enrichment of the disease-linked clones was reported in matched synovial fluid samples from ankylosing spondylitis patients. The disease-linked clones had a CD8+ phenotype and were found at relatively low frequencies in peripheral blood. Blood from ankylosing spondylitis patients appeared to be characterized by a TCR beta motif made up of seven or eight highly homologous amino acid variants. Some motif variants were previously reported in synovial fluid and blood of reactive arthritis patients, suggesting common disease-initiation mechanisms.

The sequenced sample was blood, either unsorted or a sorted T cell fraction (not recorded which). This clonotype was obtained from a male donor with ankylosing spondylitis or in good health (not recorded which).

The DNA reads TGTGCCAGCAGTGAGACGCCAGGGGGGGCCCAAGAGACCCAGTACTTC. It translates to CASSETPGGAQETQYF. Rearrangement joined TRBV6-1 to TRBJ2-5; the D match is possibly TRBD1 or TRBD2, with 7 bases aligned in each. CDR1 and CDR2, looked up from the germline V gene, are MNHNS and SASEGT. Counted from cysteine to phenylalanine, this CDR3 has 16 amino acids. Only CDR3 DNA remains: 48 bases, in frame from the first base. Deletion took 3 bases off V and 1 base off J, with a span of 15 bases between the germline ends.